These 27 T cell receptor beta chains were all obtained from the same sample, sequenced in a study of blood T cell repertoires in COVID-19. TCRdb's copy holds only in-frame clones and misses some; the assay was immunoSEQ multiplex PCR. The sample holds tens of thousands of clones, approximately 90% seen once. The sample comprised peripheral blood. Receptor source: a woman aged 45-65 years with active or convalescent COVID-19.

This chain uses TRBV6-2 or TRBV6-3 with TRBJ2-2; 10 bases are shared with TRBD1. Germline CDR1 reads MNHEY; CDR2 reads SVGEGT. This CDR3 is 16 amino acids long. V lost 5 bases to trimming and J lost 4 bases; unmatched junction nucleotides: 7. The CDR3 protein is CASSISGQGFTGELFF. CDR3 DNA: TGTGCCAGCAGTATCTCGGGACAGGGGTTCACCGGGGAGCTGTTTTTT.

This rearrangement joins TRBV30 to TRBJ1-1; D ambiguous. Trimming cost V 3 bases and J 0 bases, with 11 bases left between them. This CDR3 comprises 14 residues. CDR1 GTSNPN and CDR2 SVGIG come from the germline V gene (reference sequence). For the CDR3, the DNA is TGTGCCTGGAGATGGCAGGCTTTGAACACTGAAGCTTTCTTT. Translating gives CAWRWQALNTEAFF. The full variable domain, with the rest looked up from reference TRBV30 and TRBJ1-1, is SQTIHQWPATLVQPVGSPLSLECTVEGTSNPNLYWYRQAAGRGLQLLFYSVGIGQISSEVPQNLSASRPQDRQFILSSKKLLLSDSGFYLCAWRWQALNTEAFFGQGTRLTVV.

This chain uses TRBV12-3 or TRBV12-4 with TRBJ2-3; D is uncertain. V lost 2 bases, J lost 6 bases, and 9 bases lay in between. The CDR3 length is 13 residues. The CDR3 nucleotides read TGTGCCAGCAGTTTATCGGGTAGTGATACGCAGTATTTT. Amino acid sequence: CASSLSGSDTQYF.

This clone appeared a few times. V gene TRBV5-1 combines with J gene TRBJ2-1, with 8 bases that match TRBD1. Unmatched junction bases numbered 6, after V lost 4 bases and J lost 6 bases. The CDR3 spans 14 residues. Germline loops: CDR1 SGHRS, CDR2 YFSETQ. Written as DNA, the CDR3 is TGCGCCAGCAGCCAGGACAGGGTTCGCAATGAGCAGTTCTTC. This sequence encodes CASSQDRVRNEQFF.

The chain combines TRBV6-2 or TRBV6-3 with TRBJ1-5; D is undetermined. CDR3 length: 16 amino acids. CDR1 and CDR2 (germline): MNHEY, SVGEGT. V dropped 0 bases and J dropped 1 base, with 10 bases sitting between them. CDR3 sequence (DNA): TGTGCCAGCAGTTACTCCTATCGCGGGAGCAATCAGCCCCAGCATTTT. Its translation: CASSYSYRGSNQPQHF.

The genes are TRBV19 and TRBJ1-1, with TRBD1 matching 8 bases. The CDR3 runs to 17 residues. Trimming at V came to 2 bases and at J to 3 bases, leaving 11 bases not matched to a gene. CDR1 is LNHDA and CDR2 is SQIVND in the germline V gene (reference sequence). In DNA, the CDR3 is TGTGCCAGTAGTATATTCCCTAGACAGGGGTGGGACACTGAAGCTTTCTTT. The encoded protein is CASSIFPRQGWDTEAFF. Supplemented by reference TRBV19 and TRBJ1-1, the full variable domain reads DGGITQSPKYLFRKEGQNVTLSCEQNLNHDAMYWYRQDPGQGLRLIYYSQIVNDFQKGDIAEGYSVSREKKESFPLTVTSAQKNPTAFYLCASSIFPRQGWDTEAFFGQGTRLTVV.

V gene TRBV5-4 combines with J gene TRBJ2-1; tentative D call: TRBD1 (5 bases). The V end was cut by 0 bases, the J end by 2 bases, with 9 bases between. Germline V gene data show CDR1 as SGHNT and CDR2 as YYREEE (reference sequence). The CDR3 covers 15 residues. The CDR3 region is CASSLVAGTYNEQFF. The CDR3 region has the DNA TGTGCCAGCAGCTTGGTTGCAGGGACCTACAATGAGCAGTTCTTC.

The chain uses TRBV4-3 and TRBJ1-1; D is possibly TRBD1 (6 bases). Germline V gene lookup returns CDR1 LGHNA and CDR2 YSLEER. The CDR3 runs 13 residues. V dropped 8 bases and J dropped 2 bases, with 12 bases sitting between them. The CDR3 loop is CASRTDLNTEAFF. As DNA, the CDR3 is TGCGCCAGCCGGACAGACTTAAACACTGAAGCTTTCTTT.

The rearrangement uses TRBV7-8 and TRBJ1-2; 9 bases map to TRBD1. Trimming removed 3 bases from V and 8 bases from J; junction bases left unmatched: 10. In germline, CDR1 is SGHVS, CDR2 FQNEAQ. This CDR3 comprises 15 residues. The CDR3: CASSFSGQGMVGYTF. As DNA, the CDR3 is TGTGCCAGCAGCTTTTCCGGACAGGGGATGGTCGGCTACACCTTC.

This clone turned up a few times. The rearrangement joins TRBV30 to TRBJ1-6; tentative D call: TRBD1 (6 bases). The germline V gene encodes CDR1 GTSNPN and CDR2 SVGIG (reference sequence). Trimming removed 1 base from V and 9 bases from J, with 16 bases in between. The CDR3 has 15 residues. The CDR3 region is CAWSDGQWGSSPLHF. The CDR3 DNA is TGTGCCTGGAGTGACGGACAGTGGGGAAGTTCACCCCTCCACTTT.

With respect to this clone: The sample carries other DNA sequences with the same CDR3. The chain recombines TRBV5-1 with TRBJ1-2; weak D call: TRBD1 (5 bases). The germline CDR1 and CDR2 sequences are SGHRS and YFSETQ. Trimming took 0 bases from V and 2 from J, leaving 8 bases between them. The CDR3 runs 14 residues. Written as DNA, the CDR3 is TGCGCCAGCAGCTTGGGGCAGGGCAACTATGGCTACACCTTC. This translates into CASSLGQGNYGYTF.

J is TRBJ2-5 and V is TRBV5-4; the match to TRBD1 covers 10 bases. With V trimmed by 0 bases and J by 5 bases, 4 bases remained unmatched. The germline CDR1 and CDR2 sequences are SGHNT and YYREEE (reference sequence). The length of the CDR3 is 15 residues. This CDR3 is CASSLVGTGEETQYF. CDR3 DNA: TGTGCCAGCAGCTTGGTCGGGACAGGGGAGGAGACCCAGTACTTC.

The genes are TRBV7-9 and TRBJ2-5, with D perhaps matching TRBD2 (5 bases). The CDR3 loop spans 13 amino acids. Germline-derived CDR1 and CDR2 are SEHNR and FQNEAQ (reference sequence). Trimming removed 4 bases from V and 5 bases from J, with 11 bases in between. The CDR3 is CASSSRSGETQYF. The CDR3 DNA reads as TGTGCCAGCAGCTCCCGCTCGGGGGAGACCCAGTACTTC.

The CDR3 is CASSLGDREGETQYF. The CDR3 DNA follows: TGTGCCAGCAGCTTAGGGGACAGGGAGGGGGAGACCCAGTACTTC. The gene calls are TRBV7-3 and TRBJ2-5; TRBD1 agrees at 9 bases. The ends lost 2 bases at V and 5 bases at J; junction bases unmatched: 6. CDR1 and CDR2 (germline): SGHTA, FQGTGA. CDR3 length: 15 residues.

The V call is TRBV5-6, the J call TRBJ2-3; possibly TRBD2 for D (6 bases). CDR3 length: 15 residues. Trimming removed 4 bases from V and 0 bases from J, with 12 bases in between. Germline CDR1 is SGHDT and CDR2 is YYEEEE. The CDR3 spells CASSGGLESTDTQYF. The CDR3 DNA reads TGTGCCAGCAGCGGGGGGTTGGAGAGCACAGATACGCAGTATTTT.

This clone has only a few counts. The chain couples TRBV11-3 to TRBJ2-3, with 9 bases fitting TRBD1. Germline V gene lookup returns CDR1 SGHNT and CDR2 YENEEA. This CDR3 comprises 17 residues. The V and J ends lost 5 bases and 2 bases, in that order; junction bases with no gene match: 11. The CDR3 nucleotides read TGTGCCAGCAGCGCCCGGACAGGGGAAAGTTTCACAGATACGCAGTATTTT. Protein: CASSARTGESFTDTQYF.

J is TRBJ1-6 and V is TRBV30; weak D call: TRBD1 (6 bases). Deletions cut 2 bases from V and 5 bases from J, with 10 bases between. Germline V gene lookup returns CDR1 GTSNPN and CDR2 SVGIG (reference sequence). The CDR3 loop spans 14 amino acids. CDR3 nucleotides: TGTGCCTGGAGTTCTTACAGGGATAATTCACCCCTCCACTTT. Its translation: CAWSSYRDNSPLHF.

This clone appeared once. The chain uses TRBV12-3 or TRBV12-4 and TRBJ2-5; D is unresolved. The CDR3 spans 13 residues. Trimming took off 5 bases at V and 5 bases at J, with 12 bases between the two ends. The DNA of the CDR3 is TGTGCCAGCAGTAGAAGCCTGAGGGAGACCCAGTACTTC. The encoded protein is CASSRSLRETQYF.

The V call is TRBV3-1 (or the pseudogene TRBV3-2), the J call TRBJ1-5, with a tentative D call TRBD1 (5 bases). The CDR3 loop spans 14 amino acids. The V end was cut by 4 bases, the J end by 5 bases, with 12 bases between. CDR1 and CDR2 (germline): LGHDT, YNNKEL (reference sequence). The CDR3: CASSPGHTDQPQHF. The CDR3 DNA reads TGTGCCAGCAGCCCAGGACATACAGATCAGCCCCAGCATTTT.

V gene TRBV5-6 combines with J gene TRBJ1-1; D remains ambiguous. Germline CDR1 is SGHDT and CDR2 is YYEEEE. The V end was cut by 4 bases, the J end by 3 bases, with 10 bases between. The CDR3 runs to 13 residues. CDR3 nucleotide sequence: TGTGCCAGCAGCGGCCGAGGGTACACTGAAGCTTTCTTT. Protein product: CASSGRGYTEAFF.

The chain couples TRBV7-3 to TRBJ1-1; D not resolved. This CDR3 has 13 amino acids. The V end lost 4 bases, the J end lost 1 base, and 7 bases lay between the germline ends. CDR1 and CDR2 from the germline V gene are SGHTA and FQGTGA. In DNA form, the CDR3 reads TGTGCCAGCAGCTATATGGCGAACACTGAAGCTTTCTTT. Protein: CASSYMANTEAFF.

The chain employs TRBV9 and TRBJ2-7; tentative D call: TRBD1 (5 bases). CDR1 is SGDLS and CDR2 is YYNGEE in the germline V gene. The V end was cut by 0 bases, the J end by 3 bases, with 22 bases between. The CDR3 loop spans 18 amino acids. CDR3 in amino acids: CASSVGGGGAGKNYEQYF. In DNA form, the CDR3 reads TGTGCCAGCAGCGTAGGAGGCGGTGGGGCAGGGAAAAACTACGAGCAGTACTTC.

V is TRBV6-5 and J is TRBJ1-3; D not certain. This CDR3 has 16 residues. In germline, CDR1 is MNHEY, CDR2 SVGAGI. Trimming took off 2 bases at V and 0 bases at J, with 11 bases between the two ends. The CDR3 nucleotides read TGTGCCAGCAGTTACCGGGGTTCTAACTCTGGAAACACCATATATTTT. This encodes CASSYRGSNSGNTIYF.

The chain employs TRBV5-1 and TRBJ2-3; tentatively, D is TRBD2 (7 bases). Between the trimmed V and J ends, which lost 2 bases and 2 bases, there was a span of 18 bases. CDR1 is SGHRS and CDR2 is YFSETQ in the germline V gene. The CDR3 contains 17 residues. The chain's CDR3 is CASSFDRAGASTDTQYF. The CDR3 nucleotides are TGCGCCAGCAGCTTTGATCGGGCGGGGGCCTCCACAGATACGCAGTATTTT. The full variable domain, in which reference TRBV5-1 and TRBJ2-3 provide the parts outside the CDR3, is KAGVTQTPRYLIKTRGQQVTLSCSPISGHRSVSWYQQTPGQGLQFLFEYFSETQRNKGNFPGRFSGRQFSNSRSEMNVSTLELGDSALYLCASSFDRAGASTDTQYFGPGTRLTVL.

The V and J genes are TRBV3-1 (or the pseudogene TRBV3-2) and TRBJ1-4, with D tentatively TRBD1 (6 bases). The V end was cut by 6 bases, the J end by 7 bases, with 18 bases between. The CDR3 has 15 residues. Germline loops: CDR1 LGHDT, CDR2 YNNKEL (reference sequence). The CDR3 protein is CASSLQGSRLEKLFF. In DNA, the CDR3 is TGTGCCAGCAGTCTACAGGGCTCCCGACTTGAAAAACTGTTTTTT.

The J gene is TRBJ1-1, the V gene TRBV19, with TRBD1 identical over 8 bases. Germline values: CDR1 LNHDA, CDR2 SQIVND (reference sequence). Trimming took 7 bases from V and 1 from J; bases not matched to a gene: 20. The CDR3 covers 19 residues. CDR3 bases: TGTGCCAGTATTCCCCGCAGGACAGGGCGCAGTCTCGCGAACACTGAAGCTTTCTTT. Its protein product is CASIPRRTGRSLANTEAFF. The full variable domain, in which reference TRBV19 and TRBJ1-1 provide the parts outside the CDR3, is DGGITQSPKYLFRKEGQNVTLSCEQNLNHDAMYWYRQDPGQGLRLIYYSQIVNDFQKGDIAEGYSVSREKKESFPLTVTSAQKNPTAFYLCASIPRRTGRSLANTEAFFGQGTRLTVV.

V gene TRBV6-5 combines with J gene TRBJ1-2, with 9 bases lining up with TRBD1. Losses at the gene ends were 6 bases for V and 8 bases for J; bases not matched to a gene: 10. This CDR3 is built from 14 residues. From germline, CDR1 is MNHEY and CDR2 SVGAGI. The CDR3 sequence is CASRSTGTGLGYTF. CDR3 DNA sequence: TGTGCCAGCAGATCTACCGGGACAGGGTTGGGCTACACCTTC.